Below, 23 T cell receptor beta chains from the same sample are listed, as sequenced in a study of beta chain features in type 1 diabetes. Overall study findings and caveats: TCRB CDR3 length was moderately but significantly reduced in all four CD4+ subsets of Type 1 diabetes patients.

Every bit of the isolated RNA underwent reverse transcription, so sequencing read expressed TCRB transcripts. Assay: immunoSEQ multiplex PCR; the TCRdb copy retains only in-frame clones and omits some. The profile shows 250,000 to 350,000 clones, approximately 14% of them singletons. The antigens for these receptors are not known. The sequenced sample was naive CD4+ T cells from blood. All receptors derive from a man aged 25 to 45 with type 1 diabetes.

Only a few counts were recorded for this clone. CDR3 sequence: CASSQDRYRGETQYF. The CDR3 bases are TGCGCCAGCAGCCAAGATCGGTACAGGGGAGAGACCCAGTACTTC. The rearrangement uses TRBV4-3 and TRBJ2-5; 7 bases are a match to TRBD1. CDR1 LGHNA and CDR2 YSLEER come from the germline V gene. This CDR3 is built from 15 residues. Trimming took 0 bases from V and 4 from J; bases not matched to a gene: 5.

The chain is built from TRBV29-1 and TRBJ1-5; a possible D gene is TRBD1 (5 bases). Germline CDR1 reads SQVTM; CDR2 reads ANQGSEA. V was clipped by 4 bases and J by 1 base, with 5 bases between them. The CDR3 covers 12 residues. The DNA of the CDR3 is TGCAGCGTTGGACAGAGCAATCAGCCCCAGCATTTT. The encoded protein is CSVGQSNQPQHF.

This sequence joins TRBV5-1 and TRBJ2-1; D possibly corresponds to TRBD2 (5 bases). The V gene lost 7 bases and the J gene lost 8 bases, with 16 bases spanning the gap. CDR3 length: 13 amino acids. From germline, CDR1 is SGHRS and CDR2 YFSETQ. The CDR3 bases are TGCGCCAGCGCGACACCCCTCGGGGATGAGCAGTTCTTC. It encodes CASATPLGDEQFF.

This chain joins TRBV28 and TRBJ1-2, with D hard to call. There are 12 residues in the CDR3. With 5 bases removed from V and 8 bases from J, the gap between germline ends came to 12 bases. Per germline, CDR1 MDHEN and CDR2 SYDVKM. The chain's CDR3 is CASSDYTGGYTF. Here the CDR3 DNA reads TGTGCCAGCAGTGACTACACCGGGGGCTACACCTTC.

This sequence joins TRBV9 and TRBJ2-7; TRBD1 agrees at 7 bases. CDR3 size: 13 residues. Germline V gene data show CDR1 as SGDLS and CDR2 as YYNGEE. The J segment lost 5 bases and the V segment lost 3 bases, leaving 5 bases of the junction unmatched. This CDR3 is CASSGNRGHEQYF. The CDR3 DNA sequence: TGTGCCAGCAGCGGAAACAGGGGCCACGAGCAGTACTTC.

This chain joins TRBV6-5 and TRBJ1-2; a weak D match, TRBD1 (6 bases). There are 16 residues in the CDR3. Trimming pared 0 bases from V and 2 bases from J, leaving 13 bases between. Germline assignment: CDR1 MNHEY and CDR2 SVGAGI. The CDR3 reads CASSYSLQGSNYGYTF. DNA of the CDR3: TGTGCCAGCAGTTACTCTTTACAGGGCTCGAACTATGGCTACACCTTC.

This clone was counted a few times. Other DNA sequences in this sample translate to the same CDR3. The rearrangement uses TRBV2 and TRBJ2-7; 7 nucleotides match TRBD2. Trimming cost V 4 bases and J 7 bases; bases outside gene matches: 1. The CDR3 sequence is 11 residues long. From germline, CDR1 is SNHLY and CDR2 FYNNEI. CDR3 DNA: TGTGCCAGCAGTGGGGGGGGAGAGCAGTACTTC. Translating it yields CASSGGGEQYF.

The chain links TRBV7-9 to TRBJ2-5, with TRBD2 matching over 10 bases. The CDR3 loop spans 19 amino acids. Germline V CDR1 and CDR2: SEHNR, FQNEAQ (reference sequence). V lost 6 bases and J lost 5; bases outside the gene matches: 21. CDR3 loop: CASSFMGSGTSVRRETQYF. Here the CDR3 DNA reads TGTGCCAGCAGTTTTATGGGCTCCGGGACTAGCGTCCGGCGGGAGACCCAGTACTTC.

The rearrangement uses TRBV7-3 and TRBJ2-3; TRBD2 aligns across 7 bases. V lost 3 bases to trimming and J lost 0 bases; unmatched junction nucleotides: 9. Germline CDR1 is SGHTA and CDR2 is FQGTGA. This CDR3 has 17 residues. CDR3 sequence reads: CASSLGGRRISTDTQYF. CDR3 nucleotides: TGTGCCAGCAGCTTGGGAGGGCGGAGGATAAGCACAGATACGCAGTATTTT.

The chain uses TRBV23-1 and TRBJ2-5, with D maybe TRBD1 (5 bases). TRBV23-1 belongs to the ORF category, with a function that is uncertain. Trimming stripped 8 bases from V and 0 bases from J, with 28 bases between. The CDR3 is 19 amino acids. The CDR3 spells CASAAPRTLKEGYQETQYF. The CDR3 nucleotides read TGCGCCAGCGCCGCACCGAGGACACTAAAGGAAGGGTACCAAGAGACCCAGTACTTC.

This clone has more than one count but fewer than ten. CDR3 DNA sequence: TGTGCCAGCAGTTACGGCCCCCGAGCGGACACCGGGGAGCTGTTTTTT. It yields the protein CASSYGPRADTGELFF. This chain joins TRBV6-5 and TRBJ2-2, with a tentative D call TRBD2 (5 bases). The CDR3 consists of 16 residues. The germline V gene encodes CDR1 MNHEY and CDR2 SVGAGI. V shed 2 bases and J shed 3 bases, with 13 bases lying between them.

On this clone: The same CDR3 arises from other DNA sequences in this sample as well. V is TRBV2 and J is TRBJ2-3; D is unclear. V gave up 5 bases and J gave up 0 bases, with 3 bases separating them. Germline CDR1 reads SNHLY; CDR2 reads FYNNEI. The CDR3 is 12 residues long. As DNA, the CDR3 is TGTGCCAGCAGTACTAGCACAGATACGCAGTATTTT. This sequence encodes CASSTSTDTQYF.

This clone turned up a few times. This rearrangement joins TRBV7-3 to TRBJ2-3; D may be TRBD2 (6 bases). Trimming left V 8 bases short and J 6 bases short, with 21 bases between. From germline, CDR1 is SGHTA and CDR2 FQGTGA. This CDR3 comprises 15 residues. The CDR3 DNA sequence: TGTGCCAGCTATTCCCTGGGGGGACCTACGGATACGCAGTATTTT. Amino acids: CASYSLGGPTDTQYF.

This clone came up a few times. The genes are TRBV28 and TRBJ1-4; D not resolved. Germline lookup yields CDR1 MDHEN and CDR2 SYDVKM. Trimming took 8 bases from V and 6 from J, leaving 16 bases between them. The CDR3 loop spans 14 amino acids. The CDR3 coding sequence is TGTGCCAGCCGTCCCGGCAGGTTCGATGAAAAACTGTTTTTT. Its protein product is CASRPGRFDEKLFF. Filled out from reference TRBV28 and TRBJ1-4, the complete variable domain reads DVKVTQSSRYLVKRTGEKVFLECVQDMDHENMFWYRQDPGLGLRLIYFSYDVKMKEKGDIPEGYSVSREKKERFSLILESASTNQTSMYLCASRPGRFDEKLFFGSGTQLSVL.

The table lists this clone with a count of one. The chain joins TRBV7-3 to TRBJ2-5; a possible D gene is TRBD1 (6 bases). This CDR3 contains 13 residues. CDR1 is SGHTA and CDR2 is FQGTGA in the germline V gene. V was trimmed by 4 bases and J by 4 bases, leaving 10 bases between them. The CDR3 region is CASSSQGLETQYF. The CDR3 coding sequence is TGTGCCAGCAGCTCCCAGGGGTTAGAGACCCAGTACTTC. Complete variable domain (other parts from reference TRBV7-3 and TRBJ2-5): GAGVSQTPSNKVTEKGKYVELRCDPISGHTALYWYRQSLGQGPEFLIYFQGTGAADDSGLPNDRFFAVRPEGSVSTLKIQRTERGDSAVYLCASSSQGLETQYFGPGTRLLVL.

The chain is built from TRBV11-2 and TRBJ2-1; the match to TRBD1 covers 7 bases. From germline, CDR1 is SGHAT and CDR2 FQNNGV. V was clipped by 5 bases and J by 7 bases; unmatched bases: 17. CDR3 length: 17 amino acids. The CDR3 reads CASSPPGDSILRNEQFF. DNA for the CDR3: TGTGCCAGCAGCCCCCCCGGGGACAGCATACTTCGTAATGAGCAGTTCTTC.

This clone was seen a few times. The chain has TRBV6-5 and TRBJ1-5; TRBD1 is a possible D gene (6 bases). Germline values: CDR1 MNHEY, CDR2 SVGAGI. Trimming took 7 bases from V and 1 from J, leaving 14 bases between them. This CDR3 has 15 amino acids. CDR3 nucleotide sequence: TGTGCCAGCACTCCCGGGAGGGGGAGCAATCAGCCCCAGCATTTT. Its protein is CASTPGRGSNQPQHF.

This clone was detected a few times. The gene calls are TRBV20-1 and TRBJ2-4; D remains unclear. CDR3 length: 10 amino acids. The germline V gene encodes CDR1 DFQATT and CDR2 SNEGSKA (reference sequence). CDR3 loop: CSYSKNIQYF. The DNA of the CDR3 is TGCAGCTACTCAAAAAACATTCAGTACTTC.

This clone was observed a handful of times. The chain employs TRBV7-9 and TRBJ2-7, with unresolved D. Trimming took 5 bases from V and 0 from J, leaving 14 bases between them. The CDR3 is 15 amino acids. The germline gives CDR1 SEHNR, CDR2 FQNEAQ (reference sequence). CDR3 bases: TGTGCCAGCAGCCCAGGTCCCGTGGACTCCTACGAGCAGTACTTC. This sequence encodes CASSPGPVDSYEQYF.

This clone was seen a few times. CDR3 in amino acids: CASSFRTGEGYTF. CDR3 nucleotides: TGCGCCAGCAGCTTTCGAACAGGGGAAGGCTACACCTTC. The chain recombines TRBV5-1 with TRBJ1-2; TRBD1 aligns across 7 bases. V trimming: 2 bases; J trimming: 8 bases; junction bases outside the gene matches: 6. This CDR3 has 13 amino acids. Germline V gene lookup returns CDR1 SGHRS and CDR2 YFSETQ.

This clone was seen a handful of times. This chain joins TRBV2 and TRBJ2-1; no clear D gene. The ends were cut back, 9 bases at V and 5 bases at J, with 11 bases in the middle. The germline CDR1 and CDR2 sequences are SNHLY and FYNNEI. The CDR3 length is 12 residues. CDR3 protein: CARSKLNNEQFF. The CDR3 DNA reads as TGTGCCAGGTCGAAACTTAACAATGAGCAGTTCTTC.

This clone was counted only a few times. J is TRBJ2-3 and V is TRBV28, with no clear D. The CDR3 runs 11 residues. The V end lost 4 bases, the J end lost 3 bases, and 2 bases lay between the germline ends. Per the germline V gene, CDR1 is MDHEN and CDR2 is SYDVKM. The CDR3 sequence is CASSSTDTQYF. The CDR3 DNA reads TGTGCCAGCAGTTCGACAGATACGCAGTATTTT.

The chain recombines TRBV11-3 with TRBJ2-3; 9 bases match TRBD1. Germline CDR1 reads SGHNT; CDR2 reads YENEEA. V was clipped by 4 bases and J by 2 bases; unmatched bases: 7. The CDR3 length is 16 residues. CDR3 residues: CASSSGQGWVTDTQYF. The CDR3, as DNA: TGTGCCAGCAGCTCGGGACAGGGATGGGTCACAGATACGCAGTATTTT.